The clone carrying this T cell receptor (beta chain) occurred a few times. The germline gives CDR1 KGHSH, CDR2 LQKENI. There are 14 residues in the CDR3. With 0 bases removed from V and 5 bases from J, the gap between germline ends came to 8 bases. TCR alpha and beta CDR3 regions were amplified from RNA using iRepertoire nested multiplex PCR. Tissue mRNA or PBMC total RNA, roughly 85-450 ng, went into one-step reverse transcription and amplification. TCRdb reprocessed the multiplex PCR reads via MiXCR and lists one record per CDR3 protein. In the table there are 150,000 to 200,000 distinct CDR3 sequences, around 40% of which are singletons. The record originates from a study of glioma-infiltrating T cells.

This TCR derives from a human donor with low-grade glioma or glioblastoma, undergoing nonglioma brain surgery, or in good health (not recorded which). This chain joins TRBV18 and TRBJ2-1; perhaps TRBD1 as D (6 bases). The specimen sequenced was glioma tissue, nonneoplastic brain tissue, or PBMCs (not recorded which). CDR3 DNA sequence: TGTGCCAGCTCACCACCTACAGGGCACAATGAGCAGTTCTTC. Amino acid sequence: CASSPPTGHNEQFF.